These T cell receptor beta chains were read from a single sample in a study of CXCR3-negative and CXCR3-positive naive CD8 T cells. TCRdb re-called the 5' RACE reads, yielding one record per CDR3 amino acid sequence without DNA. The specimen's table records approximately 59,000 distinct CDR3 sequences. Sample: naive CXCR3+ CD8+ T cells from blood. The receptors were gathered from a human donor in good health. Some clones in this sample may be carry-over from other donors' samples. Each CDR3 is given with its conserved first and last residue. Each record gives: V gene, CDR3 length, J gene, clone size, CDR3 protein. Not every row has a clone size; where given, it reads once, few, many or a size class.

TRBV7-2	12	TRBJ2-1	.	CASSLAVYEQFF
TRBV9	13	TRBJ2-3	.	CASSAGGTDTQYF
TRBV29-1	13	TRBJ1-2	.	CSGDAREHDGYTF
TRBV7-2	13	TRBJ2-3	.	CASSLGWPDTQYF
TRBV6-2/TRBV6-3	14	TRBJ2-1	.	CASSNSGSYNEQFF
TRBV18	15	TRBJ1-4	.	CASSPWDGSNEKLFF
TRBV4-3	17	TRBJ1-2	.	CASSQDLVDRDGNGYTF
TRBV4-3	14	TRBJ2-1	.	CASSQVQGIDEQFF
TRBV29-1	13	TRBJ1-2	medium-sized	CSVGQGPGWGYTF
TRBV6-2/TRBV6-3	19	TRBJ2-7	.	CASSSFQGDRVKTSYEQYF
TRBV14	18	TRBJ2-1	.	CASSPRLAGVLSYNEQFF
TRBV12-3/TRBV12-4	16	TRBJ2-1	.	CASSPTPGLVSNEQFF
TRBV12-3/TRBV12-4	13	TRBJ2-1	.	CASSLRGSNEQFF
TRBV6-5	19	TRBJ2-1	.	CASSWRLAGGPSSYNEQFF
TRBV20-1	16	TRBJ2-7	.	CSARPVGRGGAYEQYF
TRBV7-9	15	TRBJ1-6	.	CASSPRGGPNSPLHF
TRBV7-9	15	TRBJ1-5	.	CASTLTEGLDQPQHF
TRBV19	16	TRBJ2-7	.	CASSISTDSYAYEQYF
TRBV20-1	15	TRBJ2-5	.	CSARDQRLAEETQYF
TRBV27	15	TRBJ1-1	.	CASSLGTGVYTEAFF
TRBV6-5	13	TRBJ2-1	.	CASSYSMYNEQFF
TRBV29-1	14	TRBJ2-7	.	CSVEIGTGGYEQYF
TRBV6-5	16	TRBJ2-1	.	CASSYGEGGTYNEQFF